A selection of T cell receptor beta chains follows, all from one sample in a study of T cells in Graves' hyperthyroidism and ophthalmopathy. TCRdb reprocessed the multiplex PCR reads via MiXCR and lists one record per CDR3 protein. The sample lists over 350,000 distinct CDR3 sequences, roughly 18% occurring once. The sample comprised blood. The receptor source for this set is a man aged 18-30 years with Graves' ophthalmopathy. CDR3s leave out the opening cysteine and the closing phenylalanine or tryptophan. The listing skips clone size in some rows; elsewhere it reads once, few, many or a size class.

>TRBV3-1|TRBJ2-5|many
ASVLRGQETQY
>TRBV7-2|TRBJ1-2|-
ASSIWTGPYGYT
>TRBV11-2|TRBJ2-5|-
ASSFPGKETQY
>TRBV11-1|TRBJ1-1|few
ASSLGGLPDTEAF
>TRBV6-2/TRBV6-3|TRBJ1-6|-
ASSYSMGPLGSYNSPLH
>TRBV3-1|TRBJ2-2|few
ASSQVGGDTGELF
>TRBV9|TRBJ1-1|-
ASSVAAALTEAF
>TRBV3-1|TRBJ1-1|many
ASSQGGGGTEAF
>TRBV6-1|TRBJ2-2|many
ASSEGTGKAGELF
>TRBV6-2/TRBV6-3|TRBJ2-5|once
AGRMTSAGETQY
>TRBV19|TRBJ1-1|few
ASSMRGDLNTEAF
>TRBV12-3/TRBV12-4|TRBJ2-3|-
ASSLARGAETDTQY
>TRBV7-3|TRBJ2-3|many
ASSPSGGQIDTQY
>TRBV6-5|TRBJ1-1|few
ACSYGRITEAF
>TRBV5-6|TRBJ1-2|many
ASGFGDSYNYGYT
>TRBV18|TRBJ2-5|-
ASSPSSGGPRETQY
>TRBV11-2|TRBJ2-5|many
ASSSGGAGGETQY
>TRBV6-5|TRBJ2-7|many
ASSYSGRSYEQY
>TRBV12-3/TRBV12-4|TRBJ1-5|few
ASSLARTQPQH
>TRBV7-9|TRBJ2-7|few
ASSFDADGNYEQY
>TRBV6-1|TRBJ2-3|-
ASRRGADTQY
>TRBV20-1|TRBJ2-7|few
SARDWAGDEQY
>TRBV29-1|TRBJ1-1|many
SAGGFGGTEAF
>TRBV3-1|TRBJ1-5|many
ASTQGGNQPQH
>TRBV28|TRBJ2-1|few
ASSPRLSEQF
>TRBV6-5|TRBJ2-7|many
ASSYSISRSSYEQY
>TRBV10-1|TRBJ2-1|few
ASSGTRYNEQF
>TRBV28|TRBJ1-5|-
ASNSPSGGGDQPQH
>TRBV20-1|TRBJ1-5|-
SATGTGGYSNQPQH
>TRBV20-1|TRBJ1-5|many
SARTGAAVGQPQH
>TRBV7-2|TRBJ2-7|many
ASSLRSEQY
>TRBV5-6|TRBJ2-3|-
ASSKDRDTDTQY
>TRBV10-3|TRBJ2-1|many
AITQDRGGNEQF
>TRBV20-1|TRBJ2-7|-
SARRTDLSSYEQY
>TRBV12-3/TRBV12-4|TRBJ2-2|few
ASSLHGGGGGELF
>TRBV27|TRBJ1-5|-
ASGRTVYDSNQPQH
>TRBV9|TRBJ1-5|-
ASSVSGDGQPQH
>TRBV27|TRBJ1-6|many
ASTRLTGTGNSPLH
>TRBV6-1|TRBJ1-6|many
ASSGDAGPNSPLH
>TRBV2|TRBJ2-7|-
ASSEGWTDRGAGTYEQY
>TRBV3-1|TRBJ2-2|many
ASSLASGGINTGELF
>TRBV2|TRBJ2-7|many
ASSEALGLSYEQY
>TRBV2|TRBJ1-5|-
ASTKEGLPNQPQH
>TRBV29-1|TRBJ1-1|-
SAGLGQDNTEAF
>TRBV4-1|TRBJ1-3|-
ASSQGQGPGNTIY
>TRBV3-1|TRBJ1-1|many
ASSSGTGTWTEAF
>TRBV7-6|TRBJ2-4|-
ASSSTSGKNIQY
>TRBV7-9|TRBJ1-5|many
ASSLQGQPQH
>TRBV13|TRBJ2-5|few
ASSPTWRTEETQY
>TRBV25-1|TRBJ1-5|-
ASSEGQGWQPQH
>TRBV10-2|TRBJ2-5|many
ASSETGGREAQY
>TRBV29-1|TRBJ1-1|-
SVERQEDTEAF
>TRBV18|TRBJ2-3|-
ASSPNSLPTDTQY
>TRBV20-1|TRBJ1-2|many
SARDHRELGYGYT